This record covers a single T cell receptor (beta chain). Its antigen is currently unknown. The protocol was immunoSEQ multiplex PCR, while the TCRdb copy is restricted to in-frame clones and leaves out a portion. The sample records fewer than 100,000 clones, roughly four fifths being singletons. The data were taken from a study of radiotherapy plus CTLA-4 blockade in lung cancer. Findings of the study overall: Strongest reported response predictors: early blood clone changes and post-radiation interferon-beta.

This receptor was obtained from a human donor with non-small cell lung cancer who had stable disease on radiotherapy plus ipilimumab. The sample in question was peripheral blood, obtained from a patient treated with radiotherapy plus ipilimumab.

The CDR3 protein is CASSSTSGNSYEQYF. In nucleotides, the CDR3 is TGTGCCAGCAGCTCCACTAGCGGGAACTCCTACGAGCAGTACTTC. The chain links TRBV7-2 to TRBJ2-7; 10 nucleotides align to TRBD2. The CDR3 sequence is 15 residues long. Germline V gene sequence: CDR1 SGHTA, CDR2 FQGNSA. V lost 4 bases, J lost 0 bases, and 3 bases stayed unmatched.